This TCR beta chain was recorded in a study of T-cell reconstitution after alpha-beta-depleted transplantation in children. Unique molecular identifiers tagged the TCRbeta library. Each CDR3 protein is one row after TCRdb ran MiXCR on the PCR reads. The table shows around 240,000 distinct CDR3 sequences, with about 8.8% occurring only once. The ends were cut back, 6 bases at V and 4 bases at J, with 19 bases in the middle. Germline V gene data show CDR1 as SGHKS and CDR2 as YYEKEE (reference sequence). CDR3 length: 15 residues. In this sample, this clonotype turned up many times. This chain uses TRBV5-5 with TRBJ2-5; D remains ambiguous. The sequence came from a human donor who donated a stem cell graft to a child with SCID. The sequencing here drew on PBMCs from the stem cell graft donor, taken from the stem cell graft. As DNA, the CDR3 is TGTGCCAGCACCCGATCAATTTCTTTAGGAGAGACCCAGTACTTC. Protein: CASTRSISLGETQYF.